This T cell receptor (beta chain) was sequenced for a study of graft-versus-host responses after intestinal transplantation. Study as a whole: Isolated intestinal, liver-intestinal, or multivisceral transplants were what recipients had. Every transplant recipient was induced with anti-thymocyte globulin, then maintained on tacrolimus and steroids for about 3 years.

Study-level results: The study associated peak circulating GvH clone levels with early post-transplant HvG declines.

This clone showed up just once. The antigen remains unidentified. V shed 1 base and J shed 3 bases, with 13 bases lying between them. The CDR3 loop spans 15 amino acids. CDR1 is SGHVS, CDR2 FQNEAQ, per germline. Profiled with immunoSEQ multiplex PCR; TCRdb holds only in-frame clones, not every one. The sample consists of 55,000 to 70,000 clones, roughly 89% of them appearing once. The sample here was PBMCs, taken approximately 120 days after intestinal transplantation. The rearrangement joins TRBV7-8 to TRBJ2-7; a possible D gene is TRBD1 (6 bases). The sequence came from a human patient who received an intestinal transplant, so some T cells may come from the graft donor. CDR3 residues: CASSLEGGRGYEQYF. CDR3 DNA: TGTGCCAGCAGCTTAGAAGGCGGCAGGGGCTACGAGCAGTACTTC.